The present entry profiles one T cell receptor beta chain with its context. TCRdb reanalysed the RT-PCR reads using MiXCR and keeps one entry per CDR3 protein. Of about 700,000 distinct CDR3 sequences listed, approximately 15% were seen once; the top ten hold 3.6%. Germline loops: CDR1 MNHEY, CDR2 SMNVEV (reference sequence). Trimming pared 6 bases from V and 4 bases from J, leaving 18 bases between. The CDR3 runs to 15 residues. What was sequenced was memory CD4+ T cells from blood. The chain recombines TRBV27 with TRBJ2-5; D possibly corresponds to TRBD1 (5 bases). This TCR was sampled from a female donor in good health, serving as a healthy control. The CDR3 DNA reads TGTGCCAGCAGACTCCAGGGTATTAGTTTAGAGACCCAGTACTTC. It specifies CASRLQGISLETQYF.